The TCR beta chain described here comes from a study of blood T cell repertoires in COVID-19. Study summary: Donors in the United States, Italy and Spain gave samples during acute or convalescent COVID-19.

Authors' processing steps: Estimates of nucleated cell counts were drawn from the amplification of reference gene primers. The assay was immunoSEQ multiplex PCR, and TCRdb's table has in-frame clones only and misses some. V and J calls and clone size are given by that table; D and trimming were obtained from the DNA. The sample holds around 250,000 clones; about 86% are singletons and the top ten take around 5.4%. The CDR3 is 15 amino acids. The sample holds a few counts of this clone. This receptor was taken from a man at least 80 years old with acute or convalescent COVID-19. Sequenced sample: peripheral blood. This rearrangement joins TRBV21-1 to TRBJ1-6; TRBD1 is the table's D call, not checked against the DNA. TRBV21-1 is recorded as a pseudogene. In DNA, the CDR3 is TGTGCCAGCAGCTTCCCGACAGGGGTTTGTTCACCCCTCCACTTT. Translating gives CASSFPTGVCSPLHF.